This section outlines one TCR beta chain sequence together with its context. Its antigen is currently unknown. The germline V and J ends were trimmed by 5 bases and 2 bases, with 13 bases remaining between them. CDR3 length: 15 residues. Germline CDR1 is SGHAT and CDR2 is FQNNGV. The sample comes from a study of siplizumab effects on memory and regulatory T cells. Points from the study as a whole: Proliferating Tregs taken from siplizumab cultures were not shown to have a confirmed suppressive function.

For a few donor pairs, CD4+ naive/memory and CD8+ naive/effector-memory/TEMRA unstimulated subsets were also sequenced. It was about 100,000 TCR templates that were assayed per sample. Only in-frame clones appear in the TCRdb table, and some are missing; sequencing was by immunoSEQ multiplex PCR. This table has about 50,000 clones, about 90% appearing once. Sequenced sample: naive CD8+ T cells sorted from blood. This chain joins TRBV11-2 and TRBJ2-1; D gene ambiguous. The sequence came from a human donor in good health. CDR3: CASSPGQYAYNEQFF. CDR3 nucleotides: TGTGCCAGCAGCCCGGGCCAGTATGCCTACAATGAGCAGTTCTTC.